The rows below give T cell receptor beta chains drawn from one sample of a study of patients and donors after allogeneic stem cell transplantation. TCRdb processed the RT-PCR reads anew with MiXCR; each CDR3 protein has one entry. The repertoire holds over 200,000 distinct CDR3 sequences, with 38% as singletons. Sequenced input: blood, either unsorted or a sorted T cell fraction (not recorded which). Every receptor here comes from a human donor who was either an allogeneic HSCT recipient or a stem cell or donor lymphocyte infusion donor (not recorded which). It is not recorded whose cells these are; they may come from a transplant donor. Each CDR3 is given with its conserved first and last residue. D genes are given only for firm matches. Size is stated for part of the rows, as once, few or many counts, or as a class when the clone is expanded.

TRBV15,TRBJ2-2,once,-,TGTGCCACCAGCAGAGTCCGGGACAGGGAGCTGTTTTTT,CATSRVRDRELFF
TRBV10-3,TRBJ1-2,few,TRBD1,TGTGCCATCAGTGAGGCCACCACAGGGGGAGATGGCTACACCTTC,CAISEATTGGDGYTF
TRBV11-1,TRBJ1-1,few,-,TGTGCCAGCAGCCAATTCCTCAGGGAAGGTACTGAAGCTTTCTTT,CASSQFLREGTEAFF
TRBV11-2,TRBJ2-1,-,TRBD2,TGTGCCAGCAGTTACTATAGGACTAGCGGTTACAATGAGCAGTTCTTC,CASSYYRTSGYNEQFF
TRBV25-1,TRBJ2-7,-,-,TGTGCCAGCAGTGCCCTCGACACGTACGAGCAGTACTTC,CASSALDTYEQYF
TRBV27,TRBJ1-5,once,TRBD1,TGTGCCAGCAGGCCGACAGGGGGCCTCACCCAGCCCCAGCATTTT,CASRPTGGLTQPQHF
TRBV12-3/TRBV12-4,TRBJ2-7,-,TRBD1,TGTGCCAGCACCCTGAAAGGGGGCCTCGAGCAGTACTTC,CASTLKGGLEQYF
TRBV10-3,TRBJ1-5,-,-,TGTGCCATCAGTGAGTCGAATGGAGGAGATCAGCCCCAGCATTTT,CAISESNGGDQPQHF
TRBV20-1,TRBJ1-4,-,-,TGCAGTGCTAACCATGGGATAAGGAGGGAAAAACTGTTTTTT,CSANHGIRREKLFF
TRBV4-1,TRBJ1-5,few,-,TGCGCCAGCAGCCAAAGGAGGGGGGGCGGTCAGCCCCAGCATTTT,CASSQRRGGGQPQHF
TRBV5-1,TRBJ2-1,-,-,TGCGCCAGCAGCTTGTTCGGTAATGAGCAGTTCTTC,CASSLFGNEQFF
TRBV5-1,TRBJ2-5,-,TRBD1,TGCGCCAGCAGCTTAGCAGGGACAGGGGAGACCCAGTACTTC,CASSLAGTGETQYF
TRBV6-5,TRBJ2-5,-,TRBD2,TGTGCCAGCTCACCAGGGACTAGCGGGGTGTACCAAGAGACCCAGTACTTC,CASSPGTSGVYQETQYF
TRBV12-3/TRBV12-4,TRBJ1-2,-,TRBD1,TGTGCCAGCAGTTACCGGGACAGATCCTATGGCTACACCTTC,CASSYRDRSYGYTF
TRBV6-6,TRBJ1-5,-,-,TGTGCCAGCAGTTCCGAGGACAGCCTGCAGCCCCAGCATTTT,CASSSEDSLQPQHF
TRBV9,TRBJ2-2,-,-,TGTGCCAGCAGCCTCTCCACCGGGGAGCTGTTTTTT,CASSLSTGELFF
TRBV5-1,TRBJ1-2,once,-,TGCGCCAGCAGCCCGAACACAGGCCCTTACTATGGCTACACCTTC,CASSPNTGPYYGYTF
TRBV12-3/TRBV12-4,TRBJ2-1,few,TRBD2,TGTGCCAGCACCCCGGGGACTAGCCCGTACAATGAGCAGTTCTTC,CASTPGTSPYNEQFF
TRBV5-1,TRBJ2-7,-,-,TGCGCCAGCAGCAGATCTTCAAGAACCTACGAGCAGTACTTC,CASSRSSRTYEQYF
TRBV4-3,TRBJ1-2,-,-,TGCGCCAGCAGCCAAGACCTGAGGACCTCTAACTATGGCTACACCTTC,CASSQDLRTSNYGYTF
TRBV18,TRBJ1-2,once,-,TGTGCCAGCTCACCCTCGGCCGACTATGGCTACACCTTC,CASSPSADYGYTF
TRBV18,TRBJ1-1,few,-,TGTGCCAGCTCACCACACCCGTGGGCTGAAGCTTTCTTT,CASSPHPWAEAFF
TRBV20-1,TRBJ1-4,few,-,TGCAGTGCTAGTGTACGGGGGCCTGATGAAAAACTGTTTTTT,CSASVRGPDEKLFF
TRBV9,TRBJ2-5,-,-,TGTGCCAGCAGCGTTTCGACACAAATCCAAGAGACCCAGTACTTC,CASSVSTQIQETQYF
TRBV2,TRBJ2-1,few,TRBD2,TGTGCCAGCAGGGAGAGCGGGGGGCATTACAATGAGCAGTTCTTC,CASRESGGHYNEQFF
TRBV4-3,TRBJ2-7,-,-,TGCGCCAGCAGCCAAGATCGCCACGGATCCTACGAGCAGTACTTC,CASSQDRHGSYEQYF
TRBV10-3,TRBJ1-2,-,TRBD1,TGTGCCATCAGTGACCGCGGAGGGACAGGGTCTCACTATGGCTACACCTTC,CAISDRGGTGSHYGYTF